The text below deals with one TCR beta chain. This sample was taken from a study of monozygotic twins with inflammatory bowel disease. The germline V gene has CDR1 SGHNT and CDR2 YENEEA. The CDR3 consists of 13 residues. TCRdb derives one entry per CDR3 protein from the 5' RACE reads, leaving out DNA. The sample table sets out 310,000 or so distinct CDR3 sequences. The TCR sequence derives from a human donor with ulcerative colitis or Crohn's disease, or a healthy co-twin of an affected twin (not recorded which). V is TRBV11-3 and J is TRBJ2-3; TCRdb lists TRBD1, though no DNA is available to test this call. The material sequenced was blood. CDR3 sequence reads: CASTSPGTDTQYF.